This TCR beta chain was observed in a study of a mutant IDH1 vaccine in newly diagnosed glioma (dated by TCRdb to 2020 to 2022). Context from the whole study: Patients received eight vaccinations in weeks 1, 3, 5, 7, 11, 15, 19 and 23, corresponding to visits V03 through V10. For exploratory analyses, longitudinal TCRB deep sequencing was carried out in 25 treated patients wherever samples were available. Prior to enrollment, patients had been given standard therapy consisting of radiotherapy alone, temozolomide alone, or radiochemotherapy with temozolomide, with the combination given to most patients. Of the approximately 30 treated patients, about 60% were male and approximately 38% were female, and the mean age was approximately 40 years. Vaccination began 4-6 weeks after radiotherapy alone, or alongside temozolomide cycles in the chemotherapy-containing groups. Peripheral blood samples were drawn at six visits, namely V03 (baseline), V05, V07, V10, V12 and V13.

On this clone: Its antigen target is currently unknown. No qualities accompany the bases; no much larger clone lies one base away.

The paper's findings and limits, for the study overall: The authors stated that sample limitations prevented analyses of patient blood samples from being reproduced. Availability determined which PBMC samples were chosen for TCRB deep sequencing. No apparent relationship was observed between pseudoprogression and alterations in the top peripheral T cell clonotypes detected by TCRB sequencing. Immune responses induced by the vaccine were seen in roughly 95% of patients across multiple MHC alleles.

Library creation used the immunoSEQ multiplex PCR assay. Rearranged TCR beta chain sequences were amplified using the hsTCRB Kit according to the manufacturer's protocol. Sequencing of TCRB libraries was carried out on an Illumina MiSeq. Turning to the authors' computational methods: Demultiplexing, trimming and gene mapping were performed with the kit vendor's proprietary platform. TCRdb carries this immuneACCESS record with in-frame sequences only. Its versions omit some clonotypes, under half of them owing to an unresolved V gene in the studies checked, with the rest unexplained. The DNA was the basis for D and trimming; V, J and clone size are from that table. Across this sample there are around 78,000 clones, with 90% to 95% seen only once. The ten most abundant clones make up just over 0.55% of the sample. The time point label here, explained by the study, means: week 5, during vaccination. Every vaccine dose consisted of 300 ug of a 20-mer mutant IDH1 peptide in Montanide, administered subcutaneously together with topical imiquimod. Newly diagnosed WHO grade 3 or 4 IDH1-mutant astrocytomas showing loss of nuclear ATRX were present in the donors. The samples were drawn from NOA16, a multicentre, single-arm, open-label phase I trial in Germany that tested a mutant IDH1 peptide vaccine in humans for the first time. Genomic DNA for TCRB sequencing was isolated from EDTA blood with the DNeasy Blood and Tissue Kit.

Its CDR3 holds 16 amino acids, cysteine through phenylalanine. The entry retains the CDR3 DNA only, 48 bases that are in frame from base 1. Sequences SGHRS (CDR1) and YFSETQ (CDR2) are obtained from the germline V gene. V is cut back by 3 bases and J by 6 bases, with 9 bases in the junction unmatched. This specimen consisted of PBMCs, obtained from a glioma patient whose treatment included an IDH1 peptide vaccine. The chain employs TRBV5-1 and TRBJ1-2, with 12 central nucleotides matching TRBD1. The TCR comes from a woman between 45 and 60 years old with glioma. For the CDR3, the sequence is CASSSRPGQGAHGYTF. The base sequence is TGCGCCAGCAGCTCTCGTCCGGGACAGGGGGCCCATGGCTACACCTTC.